What follows are 3 T cell receptor beta chains derived from one specimen sequenced in a study of OX40 agonist ivuxolimab in advanced cancers. The method behind the library was the immunoSEQ multiplex PCR assay. Not all clones reach the TCRdb copy of this immuneACCESS table, which keeps in-frame sequences only. Checked studies attribute under half of the gap to unresolved V genes and leave the rest unexplained. The sample table shows 87,000 or so clones, and around 87% are seen once. Clones ranked in the top ten supply about 1.5% of the sample. The source was CD4+ or CD8+ T cells sorted from blood, collected in a trial of the OX40 agonist ivuxolimab. All receptors derive from an adult with an advanced solid tumor such as melanoma, head and neck, liver or kidney cancer.

In this sample, this clone turned up once. This chain links TRBV15 with TRBJ1-6; D perhaps matches TRBD1 (5 bases). This CDR3 has 15 residues. V lost 1 base and J 9 bases, leaving 13 bases between the germline ends. CDR1 and CDR2 from the germline V gene are LNHNV and YYDKDF (reference sequence). The CDR3 DNA reads as TGTGCCACCAGCAGAGTAAGGGGAAAGGGTTCACCCCTCCACTTT. Amino acid sequence: CATSRVRGKGSPLHF.

The chain carries TRBV6-5 and TRBJ2-3; 10 bases align to TRBD2. V shed 6 bases, J shed 6 bases, and the junction held 6 bases outside the gene matches. This CDR3 comprises 14 residues. Looked up from germline, CDR1 is MNHEY and CDR2 is SVGAGI. DNA of the CDR3: TGTGCCAGCAGCTTTAGCGGGAGGCTGGATACGCAGTATTTT. Protein sequence: CASSFSGRLDTQYF.

There are a few counts of this clone. The chain is built from TRBV7-9 and TRBJ1-1; TRBD1 might be the D (5 bases). V shed 1 base and J shed 4 bases, with 13 bases lying between them. The CDR3 sequence is 15 residues long. Germline assignment: CDR1 SEHNR and CDR2 FQNEAQ (reference sequence). CDR3 nucleotide sequence: TGTGCCAGCAGCTTAGGGGGCTCGTCAGGCACTGAAGCTTTCTTT. Translation: CASSLGGSSGTEAFF.